Below, 13 T cell receptor beta chains from the same sample are listed, as sequenced in a study of blood T cells in healthy people across ages. Alongside a J-beta primer mix, a sample-barcoded 5' primer served in a second PCR lasting roughly 7 to 11 cycles. MiXCR, applied by TCRdb to the 5' RACE reads, yields one record per CDR3 protein. The sample gives hundreds of thousands of distinct CDR3 sequences, under 25% of which show up once; approximately 3.6% is in the top ten. The sequencing sample was made of blood. The receptors derive from a man in his sixties or seventies in good health.

This clonotype was counted between two and nine times. The chain carries TRBV25-1 and TRBJ2-3; a possible D gene is TRBD2 (6 bases). Looked up from germline, CDR1 is MGHDK and CDR2 is SYGVNS. The CDR3 extends over 17 amino acids. V gave up 3 bases and J gave up 5 bases, with 21 bases separating them. CDR3 region: CASSEGGSGSRGDTQYF. The CDR3 bases are TGTGCCAGCAGTGAGGGGGGTAGCGGATCTCGTGGAGATACGCAGTATTTT.

Regarding this clonotype: An end of the junction differs from the germline gene, which may be a read error. The V call is TRBV11-2, the J call TRBJ2-5; D remains unclear. CDR1 is SGHAT, CDR2 FQNNGV, per germline. This CDR3 is built from 15 residues. The CDR3 DNA reads TGTGCTAGCAGCTTAGTTCCTCTTGGGGTGGAGACCCAGTACTTC. This encodes CASSLVPLGVETQYF.

The chain uses TRBV6-6 and TRBJ2-2; a possible D gene is TRBD1 (5 bases). Germline CDR1 MNHNY, CDR2 SVGAGI (reference sequence). This CDR3 comprises 16 residues. Deletions cut 5 bases from V and 0 bases from J, with 13 bases between. CDR3 protein: CASSPYQGTNTGELFF. Written as DNA, the CDR3 is TGTGCCAGCAGTCCATACCAGGGTACGAACACCGGGGAGCTGTTTTTT.

The chain couples TRBV6-5 to TRBJ2-7, with D possibly TRBD2 on 5 matching bases. Germline V CDR1 and CDR2: MNHEY, SVGAGI. V lost 6 bases and J 0 bases, leaving 12 bases between the germline ends. The CDR3 length is 14 residues. The CDR3 nucleotides read TGTGCCAGCAGGGCCTCGGGATTCTCCTACGAGCAGTACTTC. Translation gives CASRASGFSYEQYF.

This clonotype has ten or more counts. The V call is TRBV6-6, the J call TRBJ1-4; 7 bases align to TRBD1. Germline V CDR1 and CDR2: MNHNY, SVGAGI (reference sequence). The V and J ends lost 6 bases and 12 bases, in that order; junction bases with no gene match: 4. This CDR3 is 11 amino acids long. The CDR3 loop reads CASRTGAELFF. The CDR3 coding sequence is TGTGCCAGCAGAACAGGGGCGGAACTGTTTTTT.

For this clonotype: One end of the junction fails to match germline, which may point to a read error. The chain uses TRBV15 and TRBJ2-5; D may correspond to TRBD1 or TRBD2 (5 bases each). Germline values: CDR1 LNHNV, CDR2 YYDKDF (reference sequence). The CDR3 extends over 15 amino acids. CDR3: CATSRVLSRVAGLFF. The CDR3 bases are TGTGCCACCAGCAGAGTGCTTAGCAGGGTCGCGGGTCTGTTCTTC.

This sequence joins TRBV7-9 and TRBJ2-5; D unresolved. Germline V CDR1 and CDR2: SEHNR, FQNEAQ (reference sequence). The CDR3 has 12 residues. V lost 5 bases and J 4 bases, leaving 8 bases between the germline ends. This chain's CDR3 is CASSNPGETQYF. The CDR3 bases are TGTGCCAGCAGCAACCCCGGAGAGACCCAGTACTTC. The whole variable domain, filled in from reference TRBV7-9 and TRBJ2-5, reads DTGVSQNPRHKITKRGQNVTFRCDPISEHNRLYWYRQTLGQGPEFLTYFQNEAQLEKSRLLSDRFSAERPKGSFSTLEIQRTEQGDSAMYLCASSNPGETQYFGPGTRLLVL.

This chain links TRBV11-2 with TRBJ2-7; 10 positions agree with TRBD1. The CDR3 spans 17 residues. The ends lost 1 base at V and 0 bases at J; junction bases unmatched: 6. Looked up from germline, CDR1 is SGHAT and CDR2 is FQNNGV. The CDR3 protein is CASSLGHRTGGSYEQYF. In nucleotides, the CDR3 is TGTGCCAGCAGCTTAGGCCACCGGACAGGGGGCTCCTACGAGCAGTACTTC.

The rearrangement joins TRBV28 to TRBJ2-2; D possibly matches TRBD1 or TRBD2 (5 bases each). Germline V gene sequence: CDR1 MDHEN, CDR2 SYDVKM. Trimming left V 5 bases short and J 2 bases short, with 18 bases between. The CDR3 consists of 17 residues. The CDR3: CASSKKLGRPNTGELFF. CDR3 nucleotide sequence: TGTGCCAGCAGTAAAAAACTGGGACGACCCAACACCGGGGAGCTGTTTTTT.

The chain employs TRBV19 and TRBJ2-1; D gene uncertain. The V gene's germline CDR1 is LNHDA and CDR2 SQIVND (reference sequence). This CDR3 has 15 amino acids. The V gene lost 5 bases and the J gene lost 0 bases, with 11 bases spanning the gap. CDR3 nucleotide sequence: TGTGCCAGTAGTGAGATCCAAAGCTCCTACAATGAGCAGTTCTTC. Translation: CASSEIQSSYNEQFF.

This clonotype was recorded a few times. This CDR3 is CASSQQAGETTEAFF. The CDR3, as DNA: TGCGCCAGCAGCCAACAAGCAGGGGAGACCACTGAAGCTTTCTTT. This rearrangement joins TRBV5-1 to TRBJ1-1; tentatively, D is TRBD1 (6 bases). CDR3 length: 15 residues. Germline CDR1 and CDR2: SGHRS and YFSETQ. V was cut by 4 bases and J by 4 bases, with 17 bases left in between.

This clonotype was picked up a small number of times. V gene TRBV6-5 combines with J gene TRBJ1-2; D is undetermined. Germline values: CDR1 MNHEY, CDR2 SVGAGI. The CDR3 covers 13 residues. V dropped 4 bases and J dropped 2 bases, with 8 bases sitting between them. Written as DNA, the CDR3 is TGTGCCAGCAGTTCGGACTGGAACTATGGCTACACCTTC. Translation: CASSSDWNYGYTF.

V usage is TRBV29-1 and J usage is TRBJ2-5; 9 bases align to TRBD1. The J call could be wrong; TRBJ2-1 is a better fit for the DNA end. The V gene's germline CDR1 is SQVTM and CDR2 ANQGSEA. The CDR3 has 13 residues. The CDR3 region has the DNA TGCAGTGTCGGACAGGGGTTTTTTGATGAGCAGTTCTTC. Translated: CSVGQGFFDEQFF.